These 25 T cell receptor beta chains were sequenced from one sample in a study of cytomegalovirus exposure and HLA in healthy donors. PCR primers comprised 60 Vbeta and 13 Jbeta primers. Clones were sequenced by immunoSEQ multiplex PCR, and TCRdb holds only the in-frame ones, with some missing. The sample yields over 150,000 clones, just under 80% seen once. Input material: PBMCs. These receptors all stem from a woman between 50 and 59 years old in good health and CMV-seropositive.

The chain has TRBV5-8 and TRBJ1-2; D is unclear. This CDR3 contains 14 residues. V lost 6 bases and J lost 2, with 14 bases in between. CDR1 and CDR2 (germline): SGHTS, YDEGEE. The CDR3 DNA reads TGTGCCAGCAAGTGGGCTGGGCCGAACTATGGCTACACCTTC. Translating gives CASKWAGPNYGYTF.

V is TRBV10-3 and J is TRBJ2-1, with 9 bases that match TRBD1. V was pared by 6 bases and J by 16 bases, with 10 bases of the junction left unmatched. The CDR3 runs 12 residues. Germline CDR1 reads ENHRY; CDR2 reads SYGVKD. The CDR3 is CAISPTRDREFF. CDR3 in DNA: TGTGCCATCAGCCCAACGAGGGACAGGGAATTCTTC.

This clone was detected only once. The CDR3: CASSPRDSRREQYF. The CDR3 DNA reads as TGTGCCAGCAGCCCAAGGGACTCAAGACGCGAGCAGTACTTC. J is TRBJ2-7 and V is TRBV6-1, with D possibly matching TRBD2 (6 bases). CDR1 is MNHNS and CDR2 is SASEGT in the germline V gene. The CDR3 spans 14 residues. V was cut by 6 bases and J by 6 bases, with 18 bases left in between.

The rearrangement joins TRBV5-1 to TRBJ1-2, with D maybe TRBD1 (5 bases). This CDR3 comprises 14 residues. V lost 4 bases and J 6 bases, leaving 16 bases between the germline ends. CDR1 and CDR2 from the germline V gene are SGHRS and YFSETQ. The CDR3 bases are TGCGCCAGCAGCCCGGCCAGGGTTTTGGATGGCTACACCTTC. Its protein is CASSPARVLDGYTF.

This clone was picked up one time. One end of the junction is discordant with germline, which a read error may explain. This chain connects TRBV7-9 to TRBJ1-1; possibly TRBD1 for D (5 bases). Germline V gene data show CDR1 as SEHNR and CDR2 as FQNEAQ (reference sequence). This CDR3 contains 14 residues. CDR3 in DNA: TGTTCCAGCAGCTTATCAGGGATGAACACTGAAGCTTTCTTT. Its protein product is CSSSLSGMNTEAFF.

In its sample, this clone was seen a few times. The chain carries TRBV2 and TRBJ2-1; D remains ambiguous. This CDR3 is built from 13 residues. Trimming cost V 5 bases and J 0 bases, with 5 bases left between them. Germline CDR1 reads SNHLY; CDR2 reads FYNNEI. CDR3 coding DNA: TGTGCCAGCAGTCAGGCCTCCTACAATGAGCAGTTCTTC. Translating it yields CASSQASYNEQFF.

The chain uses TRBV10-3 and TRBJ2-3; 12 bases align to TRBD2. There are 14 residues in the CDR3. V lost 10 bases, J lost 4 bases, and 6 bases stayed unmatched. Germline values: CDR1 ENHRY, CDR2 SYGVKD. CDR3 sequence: CATTPSGGADTQYF. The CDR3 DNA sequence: TGTGCCACGACGCCTAGCGGGGGGGCAGATACGCAGTATTTT.

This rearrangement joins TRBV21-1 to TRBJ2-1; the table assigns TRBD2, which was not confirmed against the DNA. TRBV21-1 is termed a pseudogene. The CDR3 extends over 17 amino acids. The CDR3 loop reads CASSKEFGTSDHNEQFF. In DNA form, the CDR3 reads TGTGCCAGCAGCAAAGAATTCGGGACTAGCGATCACAATGAGCAGTTCTTC.

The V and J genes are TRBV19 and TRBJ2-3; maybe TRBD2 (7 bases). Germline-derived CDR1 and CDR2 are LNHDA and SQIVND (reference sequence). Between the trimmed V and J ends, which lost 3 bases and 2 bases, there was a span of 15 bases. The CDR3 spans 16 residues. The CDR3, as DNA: TGTGCCAGTAGTATGGGGGCCAGCGGGAACACAGATACGCAGTATTTT. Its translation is CASSMGASGNTDTQYF.

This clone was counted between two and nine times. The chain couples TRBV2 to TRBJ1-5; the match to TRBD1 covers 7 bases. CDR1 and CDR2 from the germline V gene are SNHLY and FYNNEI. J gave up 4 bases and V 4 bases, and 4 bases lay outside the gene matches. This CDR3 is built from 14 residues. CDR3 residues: CASSVSGGNQPQHF. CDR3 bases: TGTGCCAGCAGTGTGTCAGGGGGTAATCAGCCCCAGCATTTT. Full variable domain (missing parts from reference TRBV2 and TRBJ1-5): EPEVTQTPSHQVTQMGQEVILRCVPISNHLYFYWYRQILGQKVEFLVSFYNNEISEKSEIFDDQFSVERPDGSNFTLKIRSTKLEDSAMYFCASSVSGGNQPQHFGDGTRLSIL.

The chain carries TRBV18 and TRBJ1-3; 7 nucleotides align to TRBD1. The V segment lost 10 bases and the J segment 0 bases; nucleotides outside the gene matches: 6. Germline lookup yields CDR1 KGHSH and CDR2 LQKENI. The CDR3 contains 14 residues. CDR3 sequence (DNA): TGTGCCACCCTCGGACAGGCCTCTGGAAACACCATATATTTT. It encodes CATLGQASGNTIYF.

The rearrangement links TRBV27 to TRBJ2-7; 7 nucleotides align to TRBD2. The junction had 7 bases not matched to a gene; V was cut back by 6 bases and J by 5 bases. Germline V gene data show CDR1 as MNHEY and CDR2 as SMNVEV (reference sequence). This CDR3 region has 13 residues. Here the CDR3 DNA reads TGTGCCAGCAGCCCAACAACTAGCGACGAGCAGTACTTC. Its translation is CASSPTTSDEQYF.

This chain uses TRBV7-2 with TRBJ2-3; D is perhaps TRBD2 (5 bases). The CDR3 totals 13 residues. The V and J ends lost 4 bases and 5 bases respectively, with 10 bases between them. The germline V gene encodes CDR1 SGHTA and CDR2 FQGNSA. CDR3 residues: CASSWAREDTQYF. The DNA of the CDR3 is TGTGCCAGCAGCTGGGCCCGGGAAGATACGCAGTATTTT.

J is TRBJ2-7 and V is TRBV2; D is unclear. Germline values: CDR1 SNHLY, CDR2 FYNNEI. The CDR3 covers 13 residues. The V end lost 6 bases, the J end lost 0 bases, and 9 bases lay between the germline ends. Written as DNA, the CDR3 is TGTGCCAGCAGGCTAGGTCCCTCCTACGAGCAGTACTTC. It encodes CASRLGPSYEQYF.

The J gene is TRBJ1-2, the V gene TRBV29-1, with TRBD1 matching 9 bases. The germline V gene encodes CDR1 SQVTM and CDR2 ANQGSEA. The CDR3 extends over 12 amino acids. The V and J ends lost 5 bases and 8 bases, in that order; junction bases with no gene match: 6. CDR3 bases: TGCAGCGTTACCGGGACAGGGCAGGGCTACACCTTC. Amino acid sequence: CSVTGTGQGYTF.

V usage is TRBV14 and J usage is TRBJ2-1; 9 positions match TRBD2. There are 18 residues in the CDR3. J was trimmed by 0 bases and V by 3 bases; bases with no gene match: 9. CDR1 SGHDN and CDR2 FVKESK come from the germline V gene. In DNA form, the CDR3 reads TGTGCCAGCAGCCACCGAGGCCTAGCGGGGAGCTCCTACAATGAGCAGTTCTTC. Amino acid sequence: CASSHRGLAGSSYNEQFF.

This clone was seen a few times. The CDR3: CASSSQGTGELFF. In nucleotides, the CDR3 is TGTGCCAGCAGCTCACAGGGTACCGGGGAGCTGTTTTTT. This chain connects TRBV7-3 to TRBJ2-2; tentatively, D is TRBD1 (6 bases). Germline assignment: CDR1 SGHTA and CDR2 FQGTGA. The CDR3 loop spans 13 amino acids. V dropped 4 bases and J dropped 5 bases, with 8 bases sitting between them.

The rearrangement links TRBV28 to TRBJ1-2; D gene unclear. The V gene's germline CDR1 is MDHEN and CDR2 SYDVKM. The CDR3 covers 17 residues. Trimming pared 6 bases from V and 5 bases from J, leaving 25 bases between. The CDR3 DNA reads TGTGCCAGCAGAGGAACTAGAGCTCCTGAGTCGGGTTATGGCTACACCTTC. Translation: CASRGTRAPESGYGYTF.

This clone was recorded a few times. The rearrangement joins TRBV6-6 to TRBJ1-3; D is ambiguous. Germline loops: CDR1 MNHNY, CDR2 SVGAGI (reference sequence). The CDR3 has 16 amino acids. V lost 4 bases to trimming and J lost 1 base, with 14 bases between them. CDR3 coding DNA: TGTGCCAGCAGTTTGGGTGCACAGACATCTGGAAACACCATATATTTT. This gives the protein CASSLGAQTSGNTIYF.

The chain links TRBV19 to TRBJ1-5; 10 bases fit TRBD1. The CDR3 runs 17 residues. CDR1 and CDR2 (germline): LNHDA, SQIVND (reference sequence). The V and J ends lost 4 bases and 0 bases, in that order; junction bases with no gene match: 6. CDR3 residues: CASSTEGQGTSNQPQHF. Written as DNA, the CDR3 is TGTGCCAGTAGTACCGAGGGACAGGGGACTAGCAATCAGCCCCAGCATTTT. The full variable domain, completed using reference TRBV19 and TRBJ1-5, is DGGITQSPKYLFRKEGQNVTLSCEQNLNHDAMYWYRQDPGQGLRLIYYSQIVNDFQKGDIAEGYSVSREKKESFPLTVTSAQKNPTAFYLCASSTEGQGTSNQPQHFGDGTRLSIL.

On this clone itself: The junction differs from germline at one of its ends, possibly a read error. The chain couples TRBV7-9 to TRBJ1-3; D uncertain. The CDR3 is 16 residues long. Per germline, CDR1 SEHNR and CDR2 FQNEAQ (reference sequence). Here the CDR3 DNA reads TGTTCCAGCAGCTCCCTCATCGGGGTGGCTGGAAACACCATATATTTT. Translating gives CSSSSLIGVAGNTIYF.

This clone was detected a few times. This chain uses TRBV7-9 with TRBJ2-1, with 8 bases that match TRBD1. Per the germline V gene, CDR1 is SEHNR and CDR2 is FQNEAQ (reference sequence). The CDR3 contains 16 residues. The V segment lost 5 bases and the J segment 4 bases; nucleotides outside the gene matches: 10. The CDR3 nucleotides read TGTGCCAGCAGCAAAGAAGGACAGGGTGCTTACAATGAGCAGTTCTTC. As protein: CASSKEGQGAYNEQFF.

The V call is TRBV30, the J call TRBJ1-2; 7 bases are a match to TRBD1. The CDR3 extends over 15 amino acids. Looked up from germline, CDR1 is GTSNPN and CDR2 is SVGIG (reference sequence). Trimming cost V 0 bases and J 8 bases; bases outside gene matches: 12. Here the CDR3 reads CAWSVRRGGPGGYTF. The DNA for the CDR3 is TGTGCCTGGAGTGTACGTAGAGGGGGCCCGGGGGGCTACACCTTC.

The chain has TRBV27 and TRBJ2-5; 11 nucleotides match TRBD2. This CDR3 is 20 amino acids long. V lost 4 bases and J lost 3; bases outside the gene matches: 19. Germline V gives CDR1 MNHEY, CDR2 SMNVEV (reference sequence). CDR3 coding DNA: TGTGCCAGCAGTTCTCCTCGGACAGGAAGGACTAGCGGGCCCAAAGAGACCCAGTACTTC. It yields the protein CASSSPRTGRTSGPKETQYF.

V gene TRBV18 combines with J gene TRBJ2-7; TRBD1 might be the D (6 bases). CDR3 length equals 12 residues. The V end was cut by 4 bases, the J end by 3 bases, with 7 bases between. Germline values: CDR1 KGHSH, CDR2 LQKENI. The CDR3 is CASSQGVYEQYF. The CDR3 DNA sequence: TGTGCCAGCTCACAGGGGGTCTACGAGCAGTACTTC.